These 10 T cell receptor beta chains were sequenced from one sample in a study of neurological immune-mediated disorders. TCRdb re-called the 5' RACE reads with MiXCR, one entry per CDR3 protein. This sample yields roughly 100,000 distinct CDR3 sequences, of which approximately 10% are seen a single time; under 4% belongs to the top ten. The time point: longitudinal time-point 3. Sequencing input: PBMCs. The receptors shown here come from a female donor with HTLV-1-associated myelopathy (HAM/TSP).

The table lists this clonotype with many counts. The rearrangement joins TRBV4-1 to TRBJ2-7; 10 nucleotides agree with TRBD1. The trim removed 2 bases at V and 2 bases at J, leaving 9 bases unmatched. Germline CDR1 is MGHRA and CDR2 is YSYEKL. This CDR3 contains 17 residues. The CDR3 DNA is TGCGCCAGCAGCCAACCCCTCGGAGGACAGGGGGCCTACGAGCAGTACTTC. Translated, it gives CASSQPLGGQGAYEQYF.

In this sample, this clonotype turned up many times. The rearrangement links TRBV28 to TRBJ1-5; D is unresolved. Germline CDR1 is MDHEN and CDR2 is SYDVKM. Trimming shortened V by 5 bases and J by 4 bases, and 3 bases separated the two germline ends. This CDR3 comprises 11 residues. CDR3 loop: CASSQNQPQHF. As DNA, the CDR3 is TGTGCCAGCAGTCAAAATCAGCCCCAGCATTTT. Together with reference TRBV28 and TRBJ1-5, the CDR3 gives the full variable domain: DVKVTQSSRYLVKRTGEKVFLECVQDMDHENMFWYRQDPGLGLRLIYFSYDVKMKEKGDIPEGYSVSREKKERFSLILESASTNQTSMYLCASSQNQPQHFGDGTRLSIL.

This clonotype was found many times. The chain recombines TRBV6-1 with TRBJ1-4; TRBD1 is a possible D gene (6 bases). The CDR3 runs 17 residues. V was shortened by 5 bases and J by 8 bases, with 24 bases between the two germline ends. From germline, CDR1 is MNHNS and CDR2 SASEGT. The CDR3 is CASSFVGGAAGREKLFF. CDR3 nucleotide sequence: TGTGCCAGCAGTTTTGTGGGGGGGGCGGCAGGACGAGAAAAACTGTTTTTT.

This clonotype was observed at least ten times. The genes are TRBV29-1 and TRBJ1-1, with a possible D match to TRBD1 (5 bases). This CDR3 has 11 residues. V dropped 7 bases and J dropped 7 bases, with 13 bases sitting between them. CDR1 SQVTM and CDR2 ANQGSEA come from the germline V gene. In DNA, the CDR3 is TGCAGCGGAGGCTCGGGGGGTGAAGCTTTCTTT. Translated: CSGGSGGEAFF.

There are many counts of this clonotype. The rearrangement joins TRBV6-5 to TRBJ1-2; TRBD1 agrees at 9 bases. Germline assignment: CDR1 MNHEY and CDR2 SVGAGI. This CDR3 is built from 13 residues. V gave up 4 bases and J gave up 6 bases; unmatched junction bases: 3. DNA for the CDR3: TGTGCCAGCAGTTTAGACAGGGGGAATGGCTACACCTTC. As protein: CASSLDRGNGYTF.

There are many counts of this clonotype. The rearrangement links TRBV9 to TRBJ2-2; no clear D. This CDR3 has 14 amino acids. With 4 bases removed from V and 3 bases from J, the gap between germline ends came to 10 bases. The germline gives CDR1 SGDLS, CDR2 YYNGEE. CDR3 sequence reads: CASSSRRYTGELFF. The CDR3 DNA is TGTGCCAGCAGCTCCCGCCGGTACACCGGGGAGCTGTTTTTT.

The J gene is TRBJ1-1, the V gene TRBV5-1; the match to TRBD1 covers 11 bases. V lost 4 bases, J lost 8 bases, and 7 bases stayed unmatched. The CDR3 sequence is 14 residues long. Germline V lookup: CDR1 SGHRS, CDR2 YFSETQ. The CDR3 region has the DNA TGCGCCAGCAGCGCAGGGACAGGGGGGCTGGAAGCTTTCTTT. This encodes CASSAGTGGLEAFF.

This clonotype appeared many times. This chain joins TRBV4-1 and TRBJ2-7; TRBD2 matches 8 bases. This CDR3 is 16 amino acids long. V gave up 1 base and J gave up 3 bases; unmatched junction bases: 8. Germline values: CDR1 MGHRA, CDR2 YSYEKL. CDR3: CASSQVWTSSNYEQYF. In DNA form, the CDR3 reads TGCGCCAGCAGCCAAGTGTGGACTAGCAGCAACTACGAGCAGTACTTC.

This clonotype was seen many times. The chain employs TRBV5-1 and TRBJ2-7; 7 bases are a match to TRBD1. The CDR3 contains 13 residues. V shed 4 bases and J 5 bases; nucleotides not matched to a gene: 6. Germline CDR1 SGHRS, CDR2 YFSETQ. Here the CDR3 reads CASSRGQMDEQYF. In DNA form, the CDR3 reads TGCGCCAGCAGCCGGGGACAGATGGACGAGCAGTACTTC.

This clonotype was counted many times. The J gene is TRBJ2-6, the V gene TRBV7-9, with D possibly being TRBD1 (7 bases). This CDR3 has 15 amino acids. Trimming stripped 3 bases from V and 2 bases from J, with 8 bases between. Germline V gene lookup returns CDR1 SEHNR and CDR2 FQNEAQ (reference sequence). The DNA for the CDR3 is TGTGCCAGCAGCTTCAGGGGGGCTGGGGCCAACGTCCTGACTTTC. Protein: CASSFRGAGANVLTF.